The present entry profiles one T cell receptor beta chain with its context. This sample is drawn from a study of blood T cell repertoires in COVID-19. As for the study in general: COVID-19 samples collected from the United States, Italy and Spain covered acute and convalescent phases. The analysed material was cDNA or gDNA that came from T cells, B-cell-depleted T cells, or PBMCs.

The CDR3 has 14 amino acids. Germline V gene data show CDR1 as MNHEY and CDR2 as SVGAGI. The V segment lost 6 bases and the J segment 4 bases; nucleotides outside the gene matches: 7. Authors' analysis steps: Researchers report that nucleated cell counts were estimated from reference gene primer amplification. The data were produced by immunoSEQ multiplex PCR, yet TCRdb's version contains in-frame clones alone and is incomplete. That table supplies the V and J calls and clone size; D and trimming were determined from the DNA. The sample consists of 90,000 to 130,000 clones, roughly 82% of them appearing once.

This clonotype was sampled from a woman aged 60 to 75 with acute or convalescent COVID-19. The chain uses TRBV6-5 and TRBJ1-2; TRBD1 aligns across 8 bases. The specimen sequenced was peripheral blood. The CDR3 coding sequence is TGTGCCAGCAGGGACAGGGACTTTATCTATGGCTACACCTTC. This codes for CASRDRDFIYGYTF.